These T cell receptor gamma chains were read from a single sample in a study of Vδ1+ human thymocytes. TCRdb re-called the multiplex PCR reads via CATT. The table has 35,000 or so gamma-chain clones, 20% seen once. The sequenced sample was Vdelta1+ gamma-delta thymocytes from the thymus. These receptors all come from a girl less than two years old who had congenital heart surgery. CDR3s include the opening cysteine and the closing phenylalanine or tryptophan. The size entry is marked missing in some rows and otherwise reads once, few, many or a size class.

clone_size	v_call	j_call	cdr3_nt	cdr3_aa
.	TRGV2	TRGJ1/TRGJ2	TGTGCCACCTGGGTCCCAAATTATTATAAGAAACTCTTT	CATWVPNYYKKLF
many	TRGV8	TRGJ1/TRGJ2	TGTGCCACCTGGATCTATTATAAGAAACTCTTT	CATWIYYKKLF
few	TRGV2	TRGJ1/TRGJ2	TGTGCCACCTGGACTCATTATTATAAGAAACTCTTT	CATWTHYYKKLF
few	TRGV2	TRGJP2	TGTGCCACCTGGGACGGGCCCCGGAGTGATTGGATCAAGACGTTT	CATWDGPRSDWIKTF
.	TRGV2	TRGJ1/TRGJ2	TGTGCCGCCTGGGACGGGCCGTTGAGGAATTATAAGAAACTCTTT	CAAWDGPLRNYKKLF
few	TRGV3	TRGJ1/TRGJ2	TGTGCCACCTGGGAAGGAAATTATAAGAAACTCTTT	CATWEGNYKKLF
.	TRGV9	TRGJ1/TRGJ2	TGTGCCTTGTGGGAGGGGTGCGACGGGTATAAAAAACTCTTT	CALWEGCDGYKKLF
few	TRGV5	TRGJ1/TRGJ2	TGTGCCACCTGGGACAGGCCTTGGGGCTTTGTTGAGAAACTCTTT	CATWDRPWGFVEKLF
.	TRGV3	TRGJ1/TRGJ2	TGCGCCACCTGGGACACCGCTTATTATAAGAAACTCTTT	CATWDTAYYKKLF
few	TRGV2	TRGJ1/TRGJ2	TGTGCCACCTGGGACGGCGGTCGGAATAAGAAACTCTTT	CATWDGGRNKKLF
.	TRGV9	TRGJP2	TGTGCCTTGTGGGAGGTGGGTTTAGGTAGTGATTGGATCAAGACGTTT	CALWEVGLGSDWIKTF
few	TRGV9	TRGJ1/TRGJ2	TGTGCCTTGTGGGAGAACGAGGGGAAACTCTTT	CALWENEGKLF
few	TRGV2	TRGJ1/TRGJ2	TGTGCCACCTGGGACCGCGAGCAGAAACTCTTT	CATWDREQKLF
.	TRGV9	TRGJP	TGTGCCTTGTGGGAGGAACCCGAGTTGGGCAAAAAAATCAAGGTATTT	CALWEEPELGKKIKVF
.	TRGV3	TRGJ1/TRGJ2	TGTGCCACCTGGGACGACAGTTATAAGAAACTCTTT	CATWDDSYKKLF
medium-sized	TRGV4	TRGJ1/TRGJ2	TGTGCCACCTGGGAACCTTATTATAAGAAACTCTTT	CATWEPYYKKLF
.	TRGV3	TRGJ1/TRGJ2	TGTGCCACCTGGGACAGGCCAGTCAGTCGTAAGAAACTCTTT	CATWDRPVSRKKLF
few	TRGV8	TRGJ1/TRGJ2	TGTGCCACCTGGGATACTTCTTATTATAAGAAACTCTTT	CATWDTSYYKKLF
.	TRGV8	TRGJ1/TRGJ2	TGTGCCACCTGGGACCACCTTAACCATTATTATAAGAAACTCTTT	CATWDHLNHYYKKLF
few	TRGV8	TRGJ1/TRGJ2	TGTGCCACCTGGGATAGCCCGCCTTATTATAAGAAACTCTTT	CATWDSPPYYKKLF
once	TRGV4	TRGJP1	TGTGCCACCTGGGATGGAAATACCACTGGTTGGTTCAAGATATTT	CATWDGNTTGWFKIF
.	TRGV4	TRGJ1/TRGJ2	TGTGCCACCTGGGATGGGCCCTTAGGCTATAAGAAACTCTTT	CATWDGPLGYKKLF
few	TRGV2	TRGJ1/TRGJ2	TGTGCCACCTGGGACGGGCTCGATGGACAGAAACTCTTT	CATWDGLDGQKLF
few	TRGV8	TRGJ1/TRGJ2	TGTGCCACCTGGGACGTCAAGAATTATTATAAGAAACTCTTT	CATWDVKNYYKKLF
.	TRGV2	TRGJ1/TRGJ2	TGTGCCACCTGGGACGGACTCGGGCCCCGATTTTATTATAAGAAACTCTTT	CATWDGLGPRFYYKKLF
.	TRGV4	TRGJP2	TGTGCCACCTGGGATGGCCCATATAGTAGTGATTGGATCAAGACGTTT	CATWDGPYSSDWIKTF
few	TRGV8	TRGJ1/TRGJ2	TGTGCCACCTGGGATCGGCATAAGAAACTCTTT	CATWDRHKKLF
few	TRGV8	TRGJ1/TRGJ2	TGTGCTACCTGGGATAGCCACTATAAGAAACTCTTT	CATWDSHYKKLF
.	TRGV9	TRGJ1/TRGJ2	TGTGCCTTGTGGGAGGTGCTGGGTCTTTATTATAAGAAACTCTTT	CALWEVLGLYYKKLF
.	TRGV4	TRGJ1/TRGJ2	TGTGCCACCTGGGACGGGCGGAATGGGAAACTCTTT	CATWDGRNGKLF
.	TRGV4	TRGJ1/TRGJ2	TGTGCCACCTGGGATGGAAGTTGGGGGTGGAAACTCTTT	CATWDGSWGWKLF
few	TRGV4	TRGJ1/TRGJ2	TGTGCCACCTGGTTTGAGCATAAGAAACTCTTT	CATWFEHKKLF
few	TRGV2	TRGJP2	TGTGCCACCTGGGCCGGGGGTGATTGGATCAAGACGTTT	CATWAGGDWIKTF
few	TRGV4	TRGJ1/TRGJ2	TGTGCCACCTGGGAGCACAATAAGAAACTCTTT	CATWEHNKKLF
few	TRGV8	TRGJP2	TGTGCCACCTGGGAGAATAGTAGTGATTGGATCAAGACGTTT	CATWENSSDWIKTF
few	TRGV5	TRGJ1/TRGJ2	TGTGCCACCTGGGACGCCCAGAATTATTATAAGAAACTCTTT	CATWDAQNYYKKLF
.	TRGV2	TRGJ1/TRGJ2	TGTGCCACCTGGGATCCGGTGCCGTTTAAGAAACTCTTT	CATWDPVPFKKLF
.	TRGV9	TRGJ1/TRGJ2	TGTGCCTTGTGGGAGGTGGGGAGAAGTTATTATAAGAAACTCTTT	CALWEVGRSYYKKLF
.	TRGV9	TRGJ1/TRGJ2	TGTGCCTTGTGGGAGGTGCTCGGCGCCCTGAATTATTATAAGAAACTCTTT	CALWEVLGALNYYKKLF
.	TRGV3	TRGJP2	TGTGCCACCTGGGGCGTAAGGAGTGATTGGATCAAGACGTTT	CATWGVRSDWIKTF
few	TRGV4	TRGJ1/TRGJ2	TGTGCCACCTGGGATGGAGCCTATTATAAGAAACTCTTT	CATWDGAYYKKLF
.	TRGV8	TRGJ1/TRGJ2	TGTGCCACCTGGGATAAGGAGGATAAGAAACTCTTT	CATWDKEDKKLF
few	TRGV3	TRGJ1/TRGJ2	TGTGCCACCTGGGACAGGCAGTCTTATTATAAGAAACTCTTT	CATWDRQSYYKKLF
.	TRGV9	TRGJ1/TRGJ2	TGTGCCTTGTGGAGGAGGAATTATTATAAGAAACTCTTT	CALWRRNYYKKLF
.	TRGV5	TRGJ1/TRGJ2	TGTGCCACCTGGGACAGTGCGTATAAGAAACTCTTT	CATWDSAYKKLF
.	TRGV2	TRGJ1/TRGJ2	TGTGCCACCTGGGACGGCAATTCGAATTATTATAAGAAACTCTTT	CATWDGNSNYYKKLF